This TCR beta chain was documented in a study of monozygotic twins with inflammatory bowel disease. Study-wide results and caveats: Relative to healthy twins, IBD patients had fewer clonotypes in common with others, a gap that was especially apparent with disease activity. Using the inverse Simpson index, IBD patients had lower TCRbeta diversity than healthy co-twins.

CDR3 length equals 14 residues. Germline-derived CDR1 and CDR2 are SGHNT and YENEEA. Template switching incorporated UMIs with a 6-nucleotide sample barcode. Using TCRalpha and TCRbeta cDNA, the researchers carried out two nested PCRs that lasted roughly 16 and 10 cycles. For each CDR3 protein, TCRdb gives one entry from its re-call of the 5' RACE reads, without DNA. The sample totals some 450,000 distinct CDR3 sequences. Of note for this clonotype: What it binds is unknown.

V is TRBV11-3 and J is TRBJ2-7; TCRdb calls TRBD1, which cannot be checked without DNA. This TCR derives from a human donor with ulcerative colitis or Crohn's disease, or a healthy co-twin of an affected twin (not recorded which). The sample consisted of blood. This chain's CDR3 is CASSPTRDRHEQYF. Full variable domain (rest looked up from reference TRBV11-3 and TRBJ2-7): EAGVVQSPRYKIIEKKQPVAFWCNPISGHNTLYWYLQNLGQGPELLIRYENEEAVDDSQLPKDRFSAERLKGVDSTLKIQPAELGDSAVYLCASSPTRDRHEQYFGPGTRLTVT.